These T cell receptor beta chains were read from a single sample in a study of blood T cell repertoires in COVID-19. The assay was immunoSEQ multiplex PCR, and TCRdb's table has in-frame clones only and misses some. In the table there are around 340,000 clones, around nine tenths of which are singletons. Sequences were obtained from peripheral blood. Source of these receptors: a woman in her fifties or sixties with COVID-19, enrolled during active disease. CDR3s include the opening cysteine and the closing phenylalanine or tryptophan. A D gene is named only where the DNA matches it firmly. Expanded clones get a size class; other rows say once, few or many, or leave the size out.

V gene	clone size	D gene	J gene	CDR3 protein	CDR3 DNA
TRBV7-4	NA	TRBD2	TRBJ2-5	CASRLTSGGQQETQYF	TGTGCCAGCAGATTAACTAGCGGGGGGCAGCAAGAGACCCAGTACTTC
TRBV19	NA	NA	TRBJ1-2	CASSSTVGGRLGGYTF	TGTGCCAGTAGTTCTACCGTCGGGGGGCGCTTGGGTGGCTACACCTTC
TRBV4-2	once	NA	TRBJ2-2	CASSQVSGGELFF	TGTGCCAGCAGCCAAGTCTCGGGCGGGGAGCTGTTTTTT
TRBV29-1	NA	NA	TRBJ1-1	CSAGTLTEAFF	TGCAGCGCTGGGACACTTACTGAAGCTTTCTTT
TRBV2	NA	NA	TRBJ2-5	CASSAVRGQETQYF	TGTGCCAGCAGTGCCGTCCGGGGTCAGGAGACCCAGTACTTC
TRBV5-5	NA	TRBD1	TRBJ1-1	CASSLVLTGGTEAFF	TGTGCCAGCAGCTTGGTGCTGACAGGGGGCACTGAAGCTTTCTTT
TRBV18	NA	NA	TRBJ1-4	CASSPLQSNEKLFF	TGTGCCAGCTCACCCCTACAGTCTAATGAAAAACTGTTTTTT
TRBV18	NA	NA	TRBJ1-1	CASSPRTANTEAFF	TGTGCCAGCTCACCAAGGACAGCGAACACTGAAGCTTTCTTT
TRBV24-1	NA	TRBD2	TRBJ2-3	CATRSGLGMDTQYF	TGTGCCACCAGATCGGGACTAGGGATGGATACGCAGTATTTT
TRBV19	NA	TRBD1	TRBJ1-2	CASRFGQGALGGYTF	TGTGCCAGTAGGTTCGGTCAGGGGGCCTTAGGTGGCTACACCTTC
TRBV12-3/TRBV12-4	NA	TRBD1	TRBJ1-1	CASSRRQGVSAFF	TGTGCCAGCAGTAGGAGACAGGGGGTCTCAGCTTTCTTT
TRBV3-1/TRBV3-2	few	NA	TRBJ2-7	CASSPTGYSHYEQYF	TGTGCCAGCAGCCCCACCGGGTACTCACACTACGAGCAGTACTTC
TRBV10-3	NA	TRBD2	TRBJ2-3	CAISEPGLDTDTQYF	TGTGCCATCAGTGAACCGGGACTAGACACAGATACGCAGTATTTT
TRBV5-1	NA	TRBD1	TRBJ2-1	CASSHRDRDNNEQFF	TGCGCCAGCAGCCACAGGGACAGGGATAACAATGAGCAGTTCTTC
TRBV5-1	NA	NA	TRBJ2-3	CASGPKGGGTDTQYF	TGCGCCAGCGGCCCTAAGGGCGGGGGCACAGATACGCAGTATTTT
TRBV19	NA	TRBD1	TRBJ1-1	CASSPQGASNTEAFF	TGTGCCAGTAGTCCCCAGGGGGCTAGCAACACTGAAGCTTTCTTT
TRBV5-1	few	NA	TRBJ2-7	CASSLGHTQSYEQYF	TGCGCCAGCAGCTTGGGACATACGCAATCCTACGAGCAGTACTTC
TRBV6-5	NA	TRBD1	TRBJ1-2	CASNRQGVNNGYTF	TGTGCCAGCAACCGGCAGGGGGTAAATAATGGCTACACCTTC
TRBV15	NA	NA	TRBJ1-1	CATIRRLDTEAFF	TGTGCCACTATCAGGAGGTTGGACACTGAAGCTTTCTTT
TRBV5-1	NA	NA	TRBJ2-7	CAPSGGDRGFYEQYF	TGCGCCCCCAGCGGGGGGGACAGGGGGTTTTACGAGCAGTACTTC
TRBV29-1	once	TRBD1	TRBJ1-1	CSVKRRPTGTGVAFF	TGCAGCGTCAAACGACGTCCCACCGGGACAGGGGTAGCTTTCTTT
TRBV11-2	NA	NA	TRBJ2-5	CASSWGRANQETQYF	TGTGCCAGCAGCTGGGGGCGGGCGAACCAAGAGACCCAGTACTTC
TRBV21-1	NA	NA	TRBJ2-1	CASSKVEQGRPSSYNEQFF	TGTGCCAGCAGCAAAGTTGAACAGGGGCGACCTAGCTCCTACAATGAGCAGTTCTTC
TRBV14	NA	NA	TRBJ2-2	CASSPLREPYGELFF	TGTGCCAGCAGCCCCCTCCGGGAGCCATATGGGGAGCTGTTTTTT
TRBV2	NA	TRBD1	TRBJ2-4	CASGQGERPLF	TGTGCCAGCGGACAGGGGGAGAGGCCCCTCTTC
TRBV11-3	NA	NA	TRBJ1-1	CASSDRTNTEAFF	TGTGCCAGCAGCGACCGGACTAACACTGAAGCTTTCTTT
TRBV18	NA	NA	TRBJ1-5	CASSRPQGQPQHF	TGTGCCAGCTCACGCCCACAGGGTCAGCCCCAGCATTTT
TRBV5-1	NA	NA	TRBJ1-5	CASSLGRGDQPQHF	TGCGCCAGCAGCTTGGGCAGGGGTGATCAGCCCCAGCATTTT
TRBV7-2	NA	TRBD2	TRBJ2-7	CASSFAGTSGSSEQYF	TGTGCCAGCAGCTTCGCCGGGACTAGCGGGTCCAGCGAGCAGTACTTC
TRBV18	NA	TRBD1	TRBJ1-6	CASSPRDRLNSPLHF	TGTGCCAGCTCACCACGGGACAGGTTAAATTCACCCCTCCACTTT
TRBV4-1	NA	TRBD2	TRBJ2-6	CASSLQVAGGSGANVLTF	TGCGCCAGCAGCCTACAGGTAGCGGGGGGCTCTGGGGCCAACGTCCTGACTTTC
TRBV11-3	NA	TRBD2	TRBJ2-3	CASSSYSSGGTDTQYF	TGTGCCAGCAGCTCCTACTCTAGCGGGGGCACAGATACGCAGTATTTT
TRBV6-5	NA	NA	TRBJ2-1	CASSHLEDSEQFF	TGTGCCAGCAGTCACTTGGAGGATTCTGAGCAGTTCTTC
TRBV7-9	NA	TRBD1	TRBJ1-2	CASSRQGVRYGYTF	TGTGCCAGCAGCCGCCAGGGGGTACGGTATGGCTACACCTTC
TRBV7-2	once	TRBD1	TRBJ1-1	CASSLGAGGRGTEAFF	TGTGCCAGCAGCTTAGGGGCAGGGGGCAGGGGCACTGAAGCTTTCTTT
TRBV28	NA	TRBD1	TRBJ1-6	CASSPTGHQGSPLHF	TGTGCCAGCAGCCCGACAGGGCACCAGGGCTCACCCCTCCACTTT
TRBV9	once	NA	TRBJ2-5	CASSVGDARETQYF	TGTGCCAGCAGCGTAGGCGATGCTAGGGAGACCCAGTACTTC
TRBV27	NA	NA	TRBJ2-1	CASGQTDEQFF	TGTGCCAGCGGACAAACCGATGAGCAGTTCTTC
TRBV7-9	NA	TRBD1	TRBJ2-3	CASSQGQGTDTQYF	TGTGCCAGCAGCCAGGGACAGGGAACAGATACGCAGTATTTT
TRBV5-1	once	NA	TRBJ1-3	CASQLGNTIYF	TGCGCCTCCCAACTCGGAAACACCATATATTTT
TRBV6-5	NA	TRBD1	TRBJ1-2	CASSYSDRAGGYTF	TGTGCCAGCAGTTATTCGGACAGGGCGGGTGGCTACACCTTC
TRBV5-6	few	NA	TRBJ1-6	CASSSLDRYNSPLHF	TGTGCCAGCAGCTCCCTCGACAGGTATAATTCACCCCTCCACTTT
TRBV24-1	NA	TRBD1	TRBJ2-4	CATSGRQGDPKNIQYF	TGTGCCACCAGTGGTAGACAGGGGGATCCCAAAAACATTCAGTACTTC
TRBV5-6	NA	NA	TRBJ1-3	CASSLLGRGRNTIYF	TGTGCCAGCAGCCTGTTAGGTCGGGGGAGAAACACCATATATTTT
TRBV27	NA	TRBD1	TRBJ1-2	CASSLLGAGGLYGYTF	TGTGCCAGCAGTTTATTAGGGGCAGGGGGCCTCTATGGCTACACCTTC
TRBV6-6	NA	NA	TRBJ1-4	CASSQETERPANEKLFF	TGTGCCAGCAGTCAGGAGACCGAACGTCCGGCTAATGAAAAACTGTTTTTT
TRBV1	once	NA	TRBJ2-1	CTSRLERGNEQFF	TGCACCAGCAGACTAGAGCGGGGCAATGAGCAGTTCTTC
TRBV18	NA	TRBD2	TRBJ2-5	CASSRTSGALQETQYF	TGTGCCAGCTCACGGACTAGCGGGGCCCTCCAAGAGACCCAGTACTTC
TRBV7-2	NA	NA	TRBJ1-2	CASSSTSRNGYTF	TGTGCCAGCAGCTCGACTTCCCGGAATGGCTACACCTTC
TRBV7-9	NA	NA	TRBJ2-5	CASSLYLGSGTQETQYF	TGTGCCAGCAGCTTATATTTAGGGAGCGGTACTCAAGAGACCCAGTACTTC
TRBV18	NA	NA	TRBJ2-5	CASSPVGQQETQYF	TGTGCCAGCTCACCAGTGGGACAACAAGAGACCCAGTACTTC
TRBV3-1/TRBV3-2	NA	NA	TRBJ1-2	CASSHPPTGWNGYTF	TGTGCCAGCAGCCACCCCCCCACAGGGTGGAATGGCTACACCTTC
TRBV2	NA	TRBD1	TRBJ1-4	CASNRDSSEEKLFF	TGTGCCAGCAACCGGGACAGTTCTGAAGAAAAACTGTTTTTT
TRBV6-4	once	NA	TRBJ1-1	CASRDSIRRTEAFF	TGTGCCAGCAGGGACTCAATACGGCGGACTGAAGCTTTCTTT
TRBV18	NA	NA	TRBJ2-2	CASSPEATGELFF	TGTGCCAGCTCACCAGAGGCCACCGGGGAGCTGTTTTTT
TRBV5-6	NA	NA	TRBJ2-5	CASSSPQETQYF	TGTGCCAGCAGCTCCCCGCAGGAGACCCAGTACTTC
TRBV19	NA	TRBD2	TRBJ2-1	CASSPGRTSGGPYNEQFF	TGTGCCAGTAGTCCCGGCCGGACTAGCGGGGGGCCCTACAATGAGCAGTTCTTC
TRBV5-1	NA	NA	TRBJ1-3	CASSLGATGNTIYF	TGCGCCAGCAGCTTGGGGGCCACTGGAAACACCATATATTTT
TRBV11-2	NA	NA	TRBJ2-1	CASSLVPARTRSSYNEQFF	TGTGCCAGCAGCTTAGTCCCCGCCAGAACCCGGAGCTCCTACAATGAGCAGTTCTTC
TRBV28	NA	NA	TRBJ2-7	CASAGYEQYF	TGTGCCAGCGCCGGCTACGAGCAGTACTTC